The 13 T cell receptor beta chains reported below all come from one sample, sequenced in a study of cytomegalovirus exposure and HLA in healthy donors. The study ran its PCR with 60 Vbeta and 13 Jbeta primers. Produced via immunoSEQ multiplex PCR; TCRdb's table is partial and in-frame only. The profile shows 35,000 to 45,000 clones, approximately 74% of them singletons. Sequences were obtained from PBMCs. The receptors originated from a man between 25 and 39 years old in good health and CMV-seronegative.

The chain links TRBV6-1 to TRBJ2-6, with a weak D call TRBD2 (5 bases). Trimming pared 6 bases from V and 0 bases from J, leaving 9 bases between. Germline loops: CDR1 MNHNS, CDR2 SASEGT. The CDR3 spans 15 residues. CDR3 sequence (DNA): TGTGCCAGCAGGAGTGGAGGCTCTGGGGCCAACGTCCTGACTTTC. Its protein is CASRSGGSGANVLTF.

This clone was detected only a few times. The CDR3 here is CASSQAVGGPDTQYF. The CDR3 nucleotides read TGCGCCAGCAGCCAAGCCGTGGGGGGGCCAGATACGCAGTATTTT. The chain employs TRBV4-3 and TRBJ2-3, with a tentative D call TRBD2 (7 bases). CDR3 length: 15 amino acids. Germline CDR1 reads LGHNA; CDR2 reads YSLEER. Between the trimmed V and J ends, which lost 1 base and 4 bases, there was a span of 12 bases.

The V and J genes are TRBV12-2 and TRBJ2-5; TRBD1 reflects the table's D call only, with no check against the DNA. TRBV12-2 is given as a pseudogene. The CDR3 runs to 14 residues. The CDR3, as DNA: TGTGCAAGTCGCTTAGTAAGGGGGCGAGAGACCCAGTACTTC. It specifies CASRLVRGRETQYF.

This clone was seen a few times. The chain carries TRBV29-1 and TRBJ2-3, with 10 bases lining up with TRBD2. Unmatched junction bases numbered 9, after V lost 7 bases and J lost 2 bases. CDR1 and CDR2 from the germline V gene are SQVTM and ANQGSEA. This CDR3 has 15 residues. The CDR3 DNA follows: TGCAGCGCCCCCTCTCTAGCGGGAGCCACAGATACGCAGTATTTT. This sequence encodes CSAPSLAGATDTQYF.

The sample holds one count of this clone. This chain joins TRBV6-5 and TRBJ1-5; D unresolved. Trimming pared 2 bases from V and 1 base from J, leaving 9 bases between. Germline CDR1 is MNHEY and CDR2 is SVGAGI. The CDR3 contains 15 residues. The DNA for the CDR3 is TGTGCCAGCAGTTACGGTAGGCGGAGCAATCAGCCCCAGCATTTT. Protein: CASSYGRRSNQPQHF.

The chain combines TRBV11-2 with TRBJ2-6, with D hard to call. V lost 7 bases to trimming and J lost 8 bases, with 6 bases between them. The length of the CDR3 is 11 residues. The germline CDR1 and CDR2 sequences are SGHAT and FQNNGV. CDR3 sequence (DNA): TGTGCCAGCATCCGGTCCAACGTCCTGACTTTC. Protein: CASIRSNVLTF.

The V call is TRBV18, the J call TRBJ2-3; 8 bases agree with TRBD2. This CDR3 has 14 amino acids. V trimming: 6 bases; J trimming: 0 bases; junction bases outside the gene matches: 2. Per germline, CDR1 KGHSH and CDR2 LQKENI. CDR3 DNA sequence: TGTGCCAGCTCTCGGGGGGGTAGCACAGATACGCAGTATTTT. Its protein product is CASSRGGSTDTQYF.

In its sample, this clone was seen a few times. The rearrangement uses TRBV4-1 and TRBJ1-1; D may be TRBD1 (5 bases). The V gene's germline CDR1 is MGHRA and CDR2 YSYEKL. The CDR3 is 15 residues long. The V and J ends lost 3 bases and 1 base respectively, with 12 bases between them. The CDR3 bases are TGCGCCAGCAGCCAGACAGCTCGGACGAACACTGAAGCTTTCTTT. Protein: CASSQTARTNTEAFF.

V usage is TRBV6-5 and J usage is TRBJ1-5; 8 positions agree with TRBD1. Germline assignment: CDR1 MNHEY and CDR2 SVGAGI. The CDR3 consists of 13 residues. J lost 7 bases, V lost 6 bases, and 5 bases had no gene match. Written as DNA, the CDR3 is TGTGCCAGCAGGTCGACAGGGGAACAGCCCCAGCATTTT. Amino acid sequence: CASRSTGEQPQHF.

J is TRBJ2-3 and V is TRBV6-4; D may be TRBD2 (5 bases). Germline loops: CDR1 MRHNA, CDR2 SNTAGT. The CDR3 sequence is 14 residues long. Trimming pared 4 bases from V and 3 bases from J, leaving 11 bases between. The CDR3 spells CASSGKGATDTQYF. CDR3 bases: TGTGCCAGCAGTGGAAAGGGAGCGACAGATACGCAGTATTTT.

CDR3 region: CASGGTGRYEQYF. CDR3 nucleotide sequence: TGTGCCAGCGGAGGGACAGGGCGGTACGAGCAGTACTTC. The V call is TRBV2, the J call TRBJ2-7; 9 positions match TRBD1. The CDR3 contains 13 residues. V trimming: 8 bases; J trimming: 4 bases; junction bases outside the gene matches: 6. CDR1 is SNHLY, CDR2 FYNNEI, per germline.

The V call is TRBV11-3, the J call TRBJ1-6, with 9 positions matching TRBD1. V trimming: 1 base; J trimming: 8 bases; junction bases outside the gene matches: 0. CDR1 and CDR2 from the germline V gene are SGHNT and YENEEA. The CDR3 is 14 residues long. In nucleotides, the CDR3 is TGTGCCAGCAGCTTAGGGACAGGGGATTCACCCCTCCACTTT. It translates to CASSLGTGDSPLHF.

The V and J genes are TRBV28 and TRBJ2-1, with D uncertain. CDR1 and CDR2 (germline): MDHEN, SYDVKM. CDR3 size: 14 residues. The V end was cut by 6 bases, the J end by 4 bases, with 13 bases between. CDR3 amino acids: CASSESVEYNEQFF. CDR3 DNA sequence: TGTGCCAGCAGCGAATCCGTGGAGTACAATGAGCAGTTCTTC.